The next 14 T cell receptor beta chains were all read from a single sample in a study of STAT5B mutations in CD4+ large granular lymphocyte leukemia. Produced via immunoSEQ multiplex PCR; TCRdb's table is partial and in-frame only. This sample has around 30,000 clones; roughly 74% occur once, and the top ten carry roughly 1%. Sequenced sample: CD4+ T cells from blood buffy coats. These receptors were collected from a human donor in good health.

This clone appeared a single time. This sequence joins TRBV6-1 and TRBJ1-5; a weak D match, TRBD1 (6 bases). CDR3 length: 15 amino acids. V shed 0 bases and J shed 8 bases, with 14 bases lying between them. The V gene's germline CDR1 is MNHNS and CDR2 SASEGT. This CDR3 is CASSEARGGSEPQHF. CDR3 nucleotides: TGTGCCAGCAGTGAAGCGAGGGGGGGGTCCGAGCCCCAGCATTTT.

The chain recombines TRBV11-3 with TRBJ2-6, with unresolved D. The CDR3 is 14 amino acids. Germline CDR1 and CDR2: SGHNT and YENEEA. V was clipped by 5 bases and J by 4 bases, with 9 bases between them. The CDR3 DNA reads as TGTGCCAGCAGCCGGATTCAGGGGGCCAACGTCCTGACTTTC. This gives the protein CASSRIQGANVLTF. The full variable domain, in which reference TRBV11-3 and TRBJ2-6 provide the parts outside the CDR3, is EAGVVQSPRYKIIEKKQPVAFWCNPISGHNTLYWYLQNLGQGPELLIRYENEEAVDDSQLPKDRFSAERLKGVDSTLKIQPAELGDSAVYLCASSRIQGANVLTFGAGSRLTVL.

The V gene is TRBV25-1, the J gene TRBJ1-1; D is uncertain. CDR3 length: 13 amino acids. V dropped 7 bases and J dropped 1 base, with 10 bases sitting between them. The germline V gene encodes CDR1 MGHDK and CDR2 SYGVNS. The CDR3 DNA follows: TGTGCCAGCACCCCAATGGAGAACACTGAAGCTTTCTTT. Amino acid sequence: CASTPMENTEAFF.

V is TRBV2 and J is TRBJ2-1, with unresolved D. The CDR3 sequence is 14 residues long. Germline V gene lookup returns CDR1 SNHLY and CDR2 FYNNEI. Trimming took 7 bases from V and 0 from J, leaving 10 bases between them. CDR3 nucleotides: TGTGCCAGCACCCCACGGAGCTCCTACAATGAGCAGTTCTTC. Its protein is CASTPRSSYNEQFF.

Only a few counts were recorded for this clone. The V and J genes are TRBV28 and TRBJ2-7, with D perhaps assigned TRBD1 or TRBD2 (5 bases each). Germline values: CDR1 MDHEN, CDR2 SYDVKM. This CDR3 contains 12 residues. V was trimmed by 8 bases and J by 5 bases, leaving 13 bases between them. The CDR3 coding sequence is TGTGCCAGCGCCGAGGGGATGCACGAGCAGTACGTC. Translating it yields CASAEGMHEQYV.

The chain employs TRBV7-2 and TRBJ2-5; D is unclear. The CDR3 has 13 residues. V shed 1 base and J shed 4 bases, with 7 bases lying between them. Germline V CDR1 and CDR2: SGHTA, FQGNSA. The CDR3 spells CASSLGLGETQYF. The CDR3 DNA sequence: TGTGCCAGCAGCTTAGGCTTGGGAGAGACCCAGTACTTC. Together with reference TRBV7-2 and TRBJ2-5, the CDR3 gives the full variable domain: GAGVSQSPSNKVTEKGKDVELRCDPISGHTALYWYRQSLGQGLEFLIYFQGNSAPDKSGLPSDRFSAERTGGSVSTLTIQRTQQEDSAVYLCASSLGLGETQYFGPGTRLLVL.

The chain recombines TRBV20-1 with TRBJ2-5; maybe TRBD2 (5 bases). The CDR3 spans 11 residues. Looked up from germline, CDR1 is DFQATT and CDR2 is SNEGSKA (reference sequence). V lost 6 bases to trimming and J lost 7 bases, with 12 bases between them. CDR3 residues: CSAGEAVTQYF. Written as DNA, the CDR3 is TGCAGTGCCGGGGAAGCCGTGACCCAGTACTTC.

This clone was seen once. This chain joins TRBV19 and TRBJ1-4; 7 nucleotides align to TRBD1. The germline CDR1 and CDR2 sequences are LNHDA and SQIVND (reference sequence). The CDR3 consists of 16 residues. The V gene end was trimmed by 6 bases and the J gene end by 0 bases; junction bases not matched to a gene: 7. The CDR3 nucleotides are TGTGCCAGTAGGGGGACAGACATTGCAACTAATGAAAAACTGTTTTTT. This sequence encodes CASRGTDIATNEKLFF.

V is TRBV4-2 and J is TRBJ2-2; D call uncertain. Germline CDR1 and CDR2: LGHNA and YNFKEQ. V was shortened by 0 bases and J by 7 bases, with 12 bases between the two germline ends. The CDR3 totals 15 residues. CDR3 sequence (DNA): TGTGCCAGCAGCCAAGACCCCGGGTTGGGCGGGGAGCTGTTTTTT. As protein: CASSQDPGLGGELFF.

This clone was observed a few times. The rearrangement uses TRBV4-1 and TRBJ1-1; possibly TRBD1 for D (5 bases). The CDR3 covers 17 residues. Germline loops: CDR1 MGHRA, CDR2 YSYEKL. The V gene lost 1 base and the J gene lost 2 bases, with 17 bases spanning the gap. The CDR3 region is CASSQGAPGPGNTEAFF. The CDR3 coding sequence is TGCGCCAGCAGCCAAGGAGCGCCGGGACCGGGAAACACTGAAGCTTTCTTT.

J is TRBJ2-2 and V is TRBV19, with D possibly being TRBD2 (6 bases). The germline CDR1 and CDR2 sequences are LNHDA and SQIVND (reference sequence). The V end was cut by 5 bases, the J end by 4 bases, with 14 bases between. The CDR3 has 15 amino acids. The CDR3 region has the DNA TGTGCCAGTAGTCCCGCTATGGGGGGCACCGGGGAGCTGTTTTTT. It translates to CASSPAMGGTGELFF.

The rearrangement uses TRBV27 and TRBJ2-3; no clear D. The CDR3 consists of 15 residues. With 4 bases removed from V and 5 bases from J, the gap between germline ends came to 16 bases. From germline, CDR1 is MNHEY and CDR2 SMNVEV (reference sequence). In nucleotides, the CDR3 is TGTGCCAGCAGTTCTCCGGGCCACCCGAGAGATACGCAGTATTTT. Protein product: CASSSPGHPRDTQYF.

The rearrangement links TRBV21-1 to TRBJ1-5. TRBV21-1 is reported as a pseudogene. The CDR3 totals 15 residues. CDR3 amino acids: CASSLRVTTNQPQHF. CDR3 nucleotides: TGTGCCAGCAGCTTAAGGGTAACAACTAATCAGCCCCAGCATTTT.

A few counts support this clone. Other DNA sequences of this sample code for an identical CDR3. V is TRBV5-1 and J is TRBJ2-3, with D uncertain. V shed 0 bases and J shed 5 bases, with 4 bases lying between them. CDR1 is SGHRS, CDR2 YFSETQ, per germline. The CDR3 length is 12 residues. The CDR3 DNA reads as TGCGCCAGCAGCTTGGGAGGAGATACGCAGTATTTT. This translates into CASSLGGDTQYF. Variable domain in full (rest from reference TRBV5-1 and TRBJ2-3): KAGVTQTPRYLIKTRGQQVTLSCSPISGHRSVSWYQQTPGQGLQFLFEYFSETQRNKGNFPGRFSGRQFSNSRSEMNVSTLELGDSALYLCASSLGGDTQYFGPGTRLTVL.